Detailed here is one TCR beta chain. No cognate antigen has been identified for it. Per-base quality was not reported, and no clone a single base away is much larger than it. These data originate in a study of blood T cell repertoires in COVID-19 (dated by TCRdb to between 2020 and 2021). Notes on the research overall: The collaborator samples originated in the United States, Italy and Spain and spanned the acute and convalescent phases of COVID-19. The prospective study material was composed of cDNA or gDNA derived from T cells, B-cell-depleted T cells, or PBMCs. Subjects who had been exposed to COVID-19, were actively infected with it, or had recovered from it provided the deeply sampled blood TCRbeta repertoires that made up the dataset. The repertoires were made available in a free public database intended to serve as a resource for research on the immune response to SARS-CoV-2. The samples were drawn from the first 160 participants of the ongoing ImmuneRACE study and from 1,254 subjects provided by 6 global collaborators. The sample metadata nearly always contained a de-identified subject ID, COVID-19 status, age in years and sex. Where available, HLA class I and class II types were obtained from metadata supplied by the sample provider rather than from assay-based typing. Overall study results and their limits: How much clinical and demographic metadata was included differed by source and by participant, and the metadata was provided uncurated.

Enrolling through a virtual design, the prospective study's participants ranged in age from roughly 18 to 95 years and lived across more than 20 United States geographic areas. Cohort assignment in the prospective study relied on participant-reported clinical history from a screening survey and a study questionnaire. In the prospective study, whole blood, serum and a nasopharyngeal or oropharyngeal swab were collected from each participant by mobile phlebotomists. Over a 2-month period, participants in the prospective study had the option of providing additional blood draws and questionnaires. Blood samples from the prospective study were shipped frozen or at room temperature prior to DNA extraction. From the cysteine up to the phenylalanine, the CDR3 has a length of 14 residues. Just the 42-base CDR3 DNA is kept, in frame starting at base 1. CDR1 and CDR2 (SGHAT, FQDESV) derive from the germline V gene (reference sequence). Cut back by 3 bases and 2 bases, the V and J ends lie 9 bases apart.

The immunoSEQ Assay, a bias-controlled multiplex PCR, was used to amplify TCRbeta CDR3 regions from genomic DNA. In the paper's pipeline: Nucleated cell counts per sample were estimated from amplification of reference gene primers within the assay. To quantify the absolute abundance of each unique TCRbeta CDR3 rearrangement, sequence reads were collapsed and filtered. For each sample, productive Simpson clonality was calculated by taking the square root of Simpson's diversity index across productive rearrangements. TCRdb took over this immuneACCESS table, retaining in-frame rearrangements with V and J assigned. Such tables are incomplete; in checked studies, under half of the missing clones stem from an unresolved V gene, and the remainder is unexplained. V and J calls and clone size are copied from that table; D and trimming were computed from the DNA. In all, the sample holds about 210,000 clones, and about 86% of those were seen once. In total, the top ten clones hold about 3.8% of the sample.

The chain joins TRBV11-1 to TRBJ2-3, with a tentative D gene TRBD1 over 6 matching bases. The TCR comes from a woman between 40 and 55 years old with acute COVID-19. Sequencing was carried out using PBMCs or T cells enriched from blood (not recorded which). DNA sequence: TGTGCCAGCAGCTTTGGGGACACCACAGATACGCAGTATTTT. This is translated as CASSFGDTTDTQYF.